The clone carrying this TCR beta chain was seen only once. The treatment denotes: 15 to 20 received Ad26.COV2.S at low or high dose, single or two shots; about 5 received placebo; per-sample allocation not given. All samples were drawn on day 63, counting from the first vaccine or placebo injection. This table comes from immunoSEQ multiplex PCR, and its TCRdb copy is limited to in-frame clones, with some not included. In the table there are 250,000 or so clones, roughly nine tenths of which are singletons. V shed 0 bases and J shed 0 bases, with 5 bases lying between them. This CDR3 spans 14 amino acids. The germline CDR1 and CDR2 sequences are KGHSH and LQKENI. This sample is drawn from a study of Ad26.COV2.S vaccination and SARS-CoV-2 variants.

The receptor was derived from a person between 18 and 60 years old who received the Ad26.COV2.S COVID-19 vaccine or a placebo. The source material was peripheral blood, sampled in a trial of Ad26.COV2.S vaccine versus placebo. J is TRBJ1-1 and V is TRBV18; no clear D gene. Here the CDR3 DNA reads TGTGCCAGCTCACCACCGACAATGAACACTGAAGCTTTCTTT. Translated: CASSPPTMNTEAFF. Drawing the rest from reference TRBV18 and TRBJ1-1, the complete variable domain is NAGVMQNPRHLVRRRGQEARLRCSPMKGHSHVYWYRQLPEEGLKFMVYLQKENIIDESGMPKERFSAEFPKEGPSILRIQQVVRGDSAAYFCASSPPTMNTEAFFGQGTRLTVV.